These 6 T cell receptor beta chains were all obtained from the same sample, sequenced in a study of cytomegalovirus exposure and HLA in healthy donors. PCR primers comprised 60 Vbeta and 13 Jbeta primers. Data came from immunoSEQ multiplex PCR; TCRdb stores just in-frame clones and leaves some out. In the table there are some 100,000 clones, roughly 80% of which are singletons. Sequencing used PBMCs. The receptor source for this set is a male donor in good health and CMV-seropositive.

The chain recombines TRBV30 with TRBJ1-4; a possible D gene is TRBD1 (5 bases). V was clipped by 2 bases and J by 8 bases, with 18 bases between them. This CDR3 contains 15 residues. Per germline, CDR1 GTSNPN and CDR2 SVGIG (reference sequence). The chain's CDR3 is CAWSPLGRVGEKLFF. CDR3 DNA sequence: TGTGCCTGGAGTCCCTTGGGCAGGGTAGGCGAAAAACTGTTTTTT.

This clone appeared a few times. The chain is built from TRBV4-3 and TRBJ2-3; TRBD1 aligns across 8 bases. Trimming took 3 bases from V and 2 from J; bases not matched to a gene: 4. This CDR3 spans 15 amino acids. Germline V lookup: CDR1 LGHNA, CDR2 YSLEER. The CDR3 DNA reads as TGCGCCAGCAGCCAGGCGGACAGGGCCACAGATACGCAGTATTTT. Its protein product is CASSQADRATDTQYF.

The V gene is TRBV7-9, the J gene TRBJ2-3, with D unresolved. Germline CDR1 reads SEHNR; CDR2 reads FQNEAQ (reference sequence). This CDR3 has 13 amino acids. The germline V and J ends were trimmed by 5 bases and 1 base, with 7 bases remaining between them. The CDR3 region is CASSPRGTDTQYF. In DNA form, the CDR3 reads TGTGCCAGCAGCCCCCGGGGCACAGATACGCAGTATTTT.

The chain is built from TRBV27 and TRBJ2-3, with D unclear. With 0 bases removed from V and 0 bases from J, the gap between germline ends came to 10 bases. Germline V gives CDR1 MNHEY, CDR2 SMNVEV (reference sequence). The CDR3 spans 16 residues. The CDR3: CASSLSVALSTDTQYF. CDR3 coding DNA: TGTGCCAGCAGTTTATCTGTTGCGCTAAGCACAGATACGCAGTATTTT.

The V gene is TRBV9, the J gene TRBJ1-4; TRBD1 is a possible D gene (6 bases). The CDR3 runs 14 residues. Germline-derived CDR1 and CDR2 are SGDLS and YYNGEE. V lost 1 base and J lost 8, with 12 bases in between. The CDR3 here is CASSVNVGGEKLFF. The CDR3 DNA follows: TGTGCCAGCAGCGTAAACGTAGGGGGAGAAAAACTGTTTTTT.

The CDR3 sequence is CASSTQESYEQYF. CDR3 bases: TGTGCCAGCAGTACCCAGGAATCCTACGAGCAGTACTTC. This chain joins TRBV7-8 and TRBJ2-7; D call uncertain. The germline V gene has CDR1 SGHVS and CDR2 FQNEAQ. The V gene lost 6 bases and the J gene lost 1 base, with 10 bases spanning the gap. The CDR3 extends over 13 amino acids.